This T cell receptor (beta chain) was identified in a study of blood T cell repertoires in COVID-19. Whole-study context: Acute and convalescent COVID-19 specimens originated in the United States, Italy and Spain. PBMCs, B-cell-depleted T cells, or T cells were the source of the cDNA or gDNA that made up the material.

CDR3 length: 14 residues. V lost 4 bases and J lost 6; bases outside the gene matches: 6. Germline V gives CDR1 SGHRS, CDR2 YFSETQ. Original processing methods: By means of reference gene primer amplification, nucleated cell counts were estimated. Clones were sequenced by immunoSEQ multiplex PCR, and TCRdb holds only the in-frame ones, with some missing. The DNA was the basis for D and trimming; V, J and clone size are from that table. The data hold around 80,000 clones, with around 82% observed a single time. The sequence was obtained from a man aged 55 to 69 with acute or convalescent COVID-19. Sequenced input: peripheral blood. V usage is TRBV5-1 and J usage is TRBJ2-7, with 11 bases lining up with TRBD2. CDR3 protein: CASSPGTSGLEQYF. CDR3 nucleotides: TGCGCCAGCAGCCCGGGGACTAGCGGTCTCGAGCAGTACTTC.